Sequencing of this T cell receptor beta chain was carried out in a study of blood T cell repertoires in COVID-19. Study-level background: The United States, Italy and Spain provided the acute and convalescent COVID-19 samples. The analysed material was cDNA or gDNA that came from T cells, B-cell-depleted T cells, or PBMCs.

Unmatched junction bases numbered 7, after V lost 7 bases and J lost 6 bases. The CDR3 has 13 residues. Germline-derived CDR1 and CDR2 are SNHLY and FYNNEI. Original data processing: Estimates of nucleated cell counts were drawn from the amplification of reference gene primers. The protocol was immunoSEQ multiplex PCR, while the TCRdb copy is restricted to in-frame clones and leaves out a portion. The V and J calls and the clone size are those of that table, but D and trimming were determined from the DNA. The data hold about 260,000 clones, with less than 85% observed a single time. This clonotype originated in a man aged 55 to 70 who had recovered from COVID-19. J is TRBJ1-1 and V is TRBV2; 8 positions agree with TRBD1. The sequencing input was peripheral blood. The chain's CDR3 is CASTRQGTAEAFF. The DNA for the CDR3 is TGTGCCAGCACTCGACAGGGGACAGCTGAAGCTTTCTTT.